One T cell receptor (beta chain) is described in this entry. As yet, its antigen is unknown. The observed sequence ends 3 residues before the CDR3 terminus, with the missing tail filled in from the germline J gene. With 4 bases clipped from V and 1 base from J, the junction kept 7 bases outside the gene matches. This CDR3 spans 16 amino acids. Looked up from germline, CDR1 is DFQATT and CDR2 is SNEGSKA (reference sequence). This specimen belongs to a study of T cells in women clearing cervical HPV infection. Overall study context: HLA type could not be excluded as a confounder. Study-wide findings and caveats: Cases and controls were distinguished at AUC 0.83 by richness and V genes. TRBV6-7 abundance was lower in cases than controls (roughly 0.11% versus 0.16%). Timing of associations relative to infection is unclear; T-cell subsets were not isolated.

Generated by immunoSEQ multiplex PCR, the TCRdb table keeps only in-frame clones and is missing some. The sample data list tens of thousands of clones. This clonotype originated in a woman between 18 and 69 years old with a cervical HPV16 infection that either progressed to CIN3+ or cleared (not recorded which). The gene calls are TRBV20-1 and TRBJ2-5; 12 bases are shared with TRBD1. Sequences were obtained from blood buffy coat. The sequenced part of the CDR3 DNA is TGCAGTGCTACGGGACAGGGGGCTATGACCCAAGAGACC. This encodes CSATGQGAMTQET. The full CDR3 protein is CSATGQGAMTQETQYF.